The rows below give T cell receptor beta chains drawn from one sample of a study of cytomegalovirus exposure and HLA in healthy donors. Only in-frame clones appear in the TCRdb table, and some are missing; sequencing was by immunoSEQ multiplex PCR. The table lists around 96,000 clones, roughly three fifths of them singletons, with 3% to 3.5% in the top ten. Source material: PBMCs. The receptor set was obtained from a man in his 60s in good health and CMV-seronegative. The CDR3 runs from the conserved cysteine through the conserved F or W. Each record gives: J gene, D gene, V gene, clone size, CDR3 protein, CDR3 DNA. The D gene is left open where the match is weak. Size values are once, few and many counts, or a class for expanded clones, and some rows have none.

>TRBJ1-2|TRBD1|TRBV7-2|-
CASSPGQGKSGYTF
TGTGCCAGCAGCCCAGGACAGGGGAAGTCTGGCTACACCTTC
>TRBJ2-5|-|TRBV6-1|-
CASIVGRETQYF
TGTGCCAGCATCGTAGGGAGGGAGACCCAGTACTTC
>TRBJ2-7|-|TRBV5-5|-
CASSLEGHERRKYF
TGTGCCAGCAGCTTGGAGGGGCACGAGAGACGAAAGTACTTC
>TRBJ1-1|-|TRBV29-1|-
CSVESVGVEAFF
TGCAGCGTTGAAAGTGTGGGAGTTGAAGCTTTCTTT
>TRBJ1-1|-|TRBV19|-
CASRQLNTEAFF
TGTGCCAGTAGACAGCTGAACACTGAAGCTTTCTTT
>TRBJ1-1|TRBD1|TRBV5-6|-
CASSWGQGASAFF
TGTGCCAGCAGCTGGGGACAGGGGGCCTCAGCTTTCTTT
>TRBJ2-1|-|TRBV5-4|once
CASSKNRFNEQFF
TGTGCCAGCAGCAAGAATCGGTTTAATGAGCAGTTCTTC
>TRBJ2-3|-|TRBV5-1|-
CASSLGQFYTDTQYF
TGCGCCAGCAGCTTGGGTCAGTTTTACACAGATACGCAGTATTTT
>TRBJ1-5|-|TRBV21-1|medium-sized
CASSIPGQGGYVRNQPQHF
TGTGCCAGCAGCATACCGGGACAGGGGGGCTATGTGCGCAATCAGCCCCAGCATTTT
>TRBJ2-2|TRBD1|TRBV5-6|-
CASSIRPGQRITGELFF
TGTGCCAGCAGCATACGACCGGGACAGAGAATCACCGGGGAGCTGTTTTTT
>TRBJ1-1|-|TRBV5-1|-
CASSLRFRGSRPSSGDTEAFF
TGCGCCAGCAGCTTGCGGTTCCGTGGTTCTAGGCCCTCGTCAGGGGACACTGAAGCTTTCTTT
>TRBJ1-2|-|TRBV1|-
CTSSQVWDRGLYNYGYTF
TGCACCAGCAGCCAAGTCTGGGACAGGGGACTGTATAACTATGGCTACACCTTC
>TRBJ2-2|TRBD1|TRBV9|few
CASSPGTGVTGELFF
TGTGCCAGCAGCCCCGGGACAGGGGTTACCGGGGAGCTGTTTTTT
>TRBJ1-1|TRBD1|TRBV28|few
CASSLGGTGANTEAFF
TGTGCCAGCAGTTTGGGCGGGACAGGCGCGAACACTGAAGCTTTCTTT
>TRBJ1-4|-|TRBV19|-
CASSIDLPLRGHPATNEKLFF
TGTGCCAGTAGTATAGATCTTCCCCTCAGGGGACACCCTGCAACTAATGAAAAACTGTTTTTT
>TRBJ1-2|TRBD1|TRBV28|-
CASSDGQGALVYYGYTF
TGTGCCAGCAGCGACGGACAGGGGGCTCTTGTTTACTATGGCTACACCTTC
>TRBJ2-5|TRBD2|TRBV7-3|-
CASSPGAGLAGAAQYF
TGTGCCAGCAGCCCAGGAGCGGGACTAGCGGGAGCAGCCCAGTACTTC
>TRBJ1-2|TRBD1|TRBV25-1|few
CASSERSGQGVGYTF
TGTGCCAGCAGTGAAAGGTCTGGACAGGGAGTCGGCTACACCTTC
>TRBJ2-2|TRBD1|TRBV7-9|few
CASSARGDRGSGELFF
TGTGCCAGCAGCGCGAGAGGGGACAGGGGGTCCGGGGAGCTGTTTTTT
>TRBJ2-3|TRBD1|TRBV2|few
CASRDRADTQYF
TGTGCCAGCAGGGACAGGGCCGATACGCAGTATTTT
>TRBJ1-2|-|TRBV18|-
CASSLARGPNNYGYTF
TGTGCCAGCTCACTCGCCAGGGGCCCTAATAACTATGGCTACACCTTC
>TRBJ2-6|-|TRBV2|-
CASRNLLASGANVLTF
TGTGCCAGCAGGAACCTACTAGCCTCTGGGGCCAACGTCCTGACTTTC
>TRBJ2-2|-|TRBV7-7|-
CASSRVLTGELFF
TGTGCCAGCAGCCGAGTGCTTACCGGGGAGCTGTTTTTT
>TRBJ2-5|-|TRBV6-1|-
CASSETHRRDF
TGTGCCAGCAGTGAAACCCACCGCAGGGACTTC
>TRBJ2-7|TRBD2|TRBV5-1|-
CASSLVLAGGEQYF
TGCGCCAGCAGCTTGGTTCTAGCGGGCGGAGAGCAGTACTTC
>TRBJ2-3|TRBD2|TRBV15|-
CASKRGRADTQYF
TGTGCCAGCAAGCGGGGGCGCGCCGATACGCAGTATTTT
>TRBJ2-3|TRBD2|TRBV27|-
CASSSKAGGDTDTQYF
TGTGCCAGCAGTTCAAAAGCGGGGGGGGACACAGATACGCAGTATTTT
>TRBJ1-2|TRBD1|TRBV9|-
CASSEGQGLLWGYTF
TGTGCCAGCAGCGAAGGACAGGGGTTATTGTGGGGCTACACCTTC
>TRBJ2-5|-|TRBV12-5|-
CASGLVLGDQETQYF
TGTGCTAGTGGTTTGGTACTTGGAGACCAAGAGACCCAGTACTTC
>TRBJ1-2|TRBD1|TRBV6-1|-
CASSKGTGRGYTF
TGTGCCAGCAGCAAAGGGACAGGAAGGGGCTACACCTTC
>TRBJ2-5|TRBD2|TRBV6-1|few
CASSNGLAGAQYF
TGTGCCAGCTCAAATGGACTAGCGGGAGCCCAGTACTTC
>TRBJ1-2|TRBD1|TRBV10-3|-
CAISRAGQGATGYTF
TGTGCCATCAGCCGCGCGGGACAGGGGGCGACTGGCTACACCTTC
>TRBJ2-5|-|TRBV19|-
CASRQASLETQYF
TGTGCCAGTAGACAGGCCAGCCTAGAGACCCAGTACTTC
>TRBJ2-5|-|TRBV14|-
CASSQDLGSGGKTQYF
TGTGCCAGCAGCCAAGATCTTGGGTCAGGGGGGAAGACCCAGTACTTC
>TRBJ2-1|TRBD2|TRBV29-1|-
CSVKMGGSREQFF
TGCAGCGTGAAGATGGGGGGGTCGAGGGAGCAGTTCTTC
>TRBJ1-4|-|TRBV4-1|few
CASSQDGKGTANEKLFF
TGCGCCAGCAGCCAAGATGGGAAGGGGACTGCTAATGAAAAACTGTTTTTT
>TRBJ2-3|TRBD1|TRBV7-9|-
CASSSGTGLDTQYF
TGTGCCAGCAGTTCCGGGACAGGGTTGGATACGCAGTATTTT
>TRBJ2-7|TRBD2|TRBV5-4|few
CASSLASGNYEQYF
TGTGCCAGCAGCTTGGCGAGCGGGAACTACGAGCAGTACTTC
>TRBJ2-3|-|TRBV6-6|once
CASFPGVASTDTQYF
TGTGCCTCCTTCCCAGGGGTTGCCAGCACAGATACGCAGTATTTT
>TRBJ2-1|-|TRBV7-7|-
CASSLGDNYNEQFF
TGTGCCAGCAGCTTAGGGGACAACTACAATGAGCAGTTCTTC
>TRBJ2-3|-|TRBV27|-
CATSGVKFSTDTQYF
TGTGCCACCTCGGGGGTCAAATTTAGCACAGATACGCAGTATTTT
>TRBJ1-4|TRBD1|TRBV6-1|-
CASSEALGQLSIF
TGTGCCAGCAGTGAAGCGCTGGGACAGCTTTCGATTTTT
>TRBJ2-7|TRBD2|TRBV5-1|-
CASSRGLASYEQYF
TGCGCCAGCAGCAGGGGACTAGCCAGCTACGAGCAGTACTTC
>TRBJ2-7|TRBD2|TRBV2|-
CASITGTSGAYEQYF
TGTGCCAGCATTACGGGGACTAGCGGGGCCTACGAGCAGTACTTC
>TRBJ2-3|TRBD1|TRBV12-5|-
CASGLAGGPGTQYF
TGTGCTAGTGGTTTGGCAGGGGGACCGGGAACGCAGTATTTT
>TRBJ1-4|TRBD1|TRBV12-5|-
CASGFTGTGTLTNEKLFF
TGTGCTAGTGGTTTTACCGGGACAGGGACGTTGACTAATGAAAAACTGTTTTTT
>TRBJ2-1|TRBD1|TRBV5-1|few
CASSPRQGGGNEQFF
TGCGCCAGCAGCCCCCGACAGGGCGGTGGTAATGAGCAGTTCTTC
>TRBJ2-7|-|TRBV7-3|-
CAHSVGADYEQYF
TGTGCCCATAGCGTTGGCGCTGACTACGAGCAGTACTTC
>TRBJ1-1|-|TRBV6-1|-
CASSFDSNTEAFF
TGTGCCAGCAGTTTTGACAGCAACACTGAAGCTTTCTTT
>TRBJ2-1|-|TRBV7-9|few
CSSSLSPGPSVYNEQFF
TGTTCCAGCAGCTTAAGCCCCGGTCCTAGCGTCTACAATGAGCAGTTCTTC
>TRBJ1-1|-|TRBV18|-
CASSPSVGGRDTEAFF
TGTGCCAGCTCACCGAGTGTAGGAGGGCGGGATACTGAAGCTTTCTTT
>TRBJ2-1|-|TRBV29-1|few
CSVDRVNEQFF
TGCAGCGTTGACAGGGTTAATGAGCAGTTCTTC
>TRBJ2-7|TRBD2|TRBV6-5|-
CASSARGASYEQYF
TGTGCCAGCAGTGCGCGGGGGGCCTCCTACGAGCAGTACTTC
>TRBJ2-5|-|TRBV29-1|-
CSVEDSQETQYF
TGCAGCGTTGAAGACAGCCAAGAGACCCAGTACTTC
>TRBJ1-2|-|TRBV7-3|-
CASSLMDRSPAGYTF
TGTGCCAGCAGCTTAATGGACAGAAGTCCCGCTGGCTACACCTTC
>TRBJ1-2|-|TRBV4-1|-
CASSHGSSDYGYTF
TGCGCCAGCAGCCACGGGTCCAGCGACTATGGCTACACCTTC
>TRBJ2-3|TRBD1|TRBV9|many
CASSEGTGLSTDTQYF
TGTGCCAGCAGCGAGGGGACAGGCCTTAGCACAGATACGCAGTATTTT